The 7 T cell receptor beta chains below all came from one sample that was sequenced in a study of shared clonotypes between healthy human individuals. TCRdb's copy holds only in-frame clones and misses some; the assay was immunoSEQ multiplex PCR. Of 2,500,000 or so clones in the sample, more than 85% were seen once. Sequencing was performed on naive CD4+ T cells from PBMCs. Subset indicated: CD45RA+ positively selected. These receptors were collected from a man aged 18-30 years in good health. Some clones in this sample may be carry-over from other donors' samples.

This chain connects TRBV9 to TRBJ2-7; D assignment may be TRBD1 or TRBD2 (5 bases each). V lost 3 bases and J 7 bases, leaving 20 bases between the germline ends. Germline V lookup: CDR1 SGDLS, CDR2 YYNGEE. This CDR3 has 15 residues. The CDR3 nucleotides read TGTGCCAGCAGCGGCGAAGCCAGGGTCCCGGGGGAGCAGTACTTC. It specifies CASSGEARVPGEQYF.

This rearrangement joins TRBV29-1 to TRBJ2-3, with a possible D match to TRBD1 (5 bases). This CDR3 is built from 13 residues. V lost 7 bases, J lost 3 bases, and 14 bases lay in between. CDR1 is SQVTM and CDR2 is ANQGSEA in the germline V gene. The CDR3 DNA reads TGCAGCGGGAGTACAGGCAGGACAGATACGCAGTATTTT. It translates to CSGSTGRTDTQYF.

The sample holds one count of this clone. The chain uses TRBV11-2 and TRBJ2-7; D unresolved. CDR1 and CDR2 (germline): SGHAT, FQNNGV. The CDR3 sequence is 13 residues long. V was clipped by 5 bases and J by 0 bases, with 8 bases between them. The CDR3 bases are TGTGCCAGCAGCCGAGACCGCTCCTACGAGCAGTACTTC. Amino acid sequence: CASSRDRSYEQYF.

V and J are TRBV6-5 and TRBJ1-1; TRBD1 might be the D (6 bases). Germline V lookup: CDR1 MNHEY, CDR2 SVGAGI. The CDR3 contains 15 residues. Trimming shortened V by 2 bases and J by 5 bases, and 15 bases separated the two germline ends. The CDR3 region is CASSYPQGDKTEAFF. The CDR3, as DNA: TGTGCCAGCAGTTACCCACAGGGCGATAAGACTGAAGCTTTCTTT.

The chain has TRBV5-5 and TRBJ1-5, with D uncertain. Trimming cost V 4 bases and J 2 bases, with 13 bases left between them. CDR1 is SGHKS and CDR2 is YYEKEE in the germline V gene (reference sequence). The CDR3 is made up of 15 amino acids. In nucleotides, the CDR3 is TGTGCCAGCAGCAACCGGGTATCGGGCAATCAGCCCCAGCATTTT. It translates to CASSNRVSGNQPQHF.

This clone was seen a single time. This chain connects TRBV5-1 to TRBJ2-2; D gene ambiguous. CDR1 SGHRS and CDR2 YFSETQ come from the germline V gene. The CDR3 consists of 14 residues. With 5 bases removed from V and 1 base from J, the gap between germline ends came to 9 bases. CDR3: CASRREVNTGELFF. The CDR3 coding sequence is TGCGCCAGCAGACGAGAAGTGAACACCGGGGAGCTGTTTTTT.

The chain joins TRBV7-3 to TRBJ2-5; 7 bases match TRBD1. In germline, CDR1 is SGHTA, CDR2 FQGTGA. V gave up 5 bases and J gave up 5 bases; unmatched junction bases: 11. The CDR3 loop spans 15 amino acids. CDR3 nucleotide sequence: TGTGCCAGCAGCCTCTCCGGGACAGATCAGGAGACCCAGTACTTC. It translates to CASSLSGTDQETQYF.